A single sample is the source of the 22 T cell receptor beta chains below, sequenced in a study of T cell changes during pregnancy in multiple sclerosis. Measured with immunoSEQ multiplex PCR; TCRdb has only the in-frame clones, and not every one. This sample has around 21,000 clones, with around nine tenths found just once. Sequenced material: CD8+ T cells from peripheral blood mononuclear cells, taken in the first trimester of pregnancy. The receptors were sampled from a female donor with multiple sclerosis, enrolled in a pregnancy study.

V and J are TRBV6-5 and TRBJ1-2; a weak D match, TRBD1 (6 bases). The CDR3 extends over 14 amino acids. Germline V lookup: CDR1 MNHEY, CDR2 SVGAGI. V gave up 6 bases and J gave up 3 bases, with 14 bases separating them. The CDR3 here is CASRDAAGDYGYTF. The DNA of the CDR3 is TGTGCCAGCAGGGACGCAGCAGGGGACTATGGCTACACCTTC.

This rearrangement joins TRBV4-2 to TRBJ2-1, with TRBD2 matching 13 bases. The V and J ends lost 0 bases and 8 bases, in that order; junction bases with no gene match: 4. The germline CDR1 and CDR2 sequences are LGHNA and YNFKEQ. The CDR3 runs to 16 residues. CDR3 coding DNA: TGTGCCAGCAGCCAAGAGGGGACTAGCGGGGCGGATGAGCAGTTCTTC. It specifies CASSQEGTSGADEQFF.

This rearrangement joins TRBV7-3 to TRBJ2-5, with 7 bases fitting TRBD2. Germline lookup yields CDR1 SGHTA and CDR2 FQGTGA. The CDR3 length is 13 residues. V lost 2 bases, J lost 4 bases, and 1 base stayed unmatched. CDR3 amino acids: CASSLLAGETQYF. The CDR3, as DNA: TGTGCCAGCAGCTTATTAGCGGGAGAGACCCAGTACTTC.

The rearrangement uses TRBV7-3 and TRBJ1-1, with D perhaps matching TRBD1 (6 bases). Germline lookup yields CDR1 SGHTA and CDR2 FQGTGA. The V end was cut by 5 bases, the J end by 4 bases, with 14 bases between. The CDR3 is 14 amino acids. The CDR3 protein is CASSPTGWGTEAFF. The CDR3 DNA reads TGTGCCAGCAGCCCAACAGGGTGGGGCACTGAAGCTTTCTTT.

Here the CDR3 reads CASSLPVSGTANTGELFF. The CDR3 region has the DNA TGTGCCAGCAGCTTACCAGTATCCGGGACAGCGAACACCGGGGAGCTGTTTTTT. V is TRBV7-2 and J is TRBJ2-2, with TRBD1 identical over 7 bases. J gave up 0 bases and V 2 bases, and 9 bases lay outside the gene matches. The germline gives CDR1 SGHTA, CDR2 FQGNSA. CDR3 length: 18 amino acids.

This chain joins TRBV27 and TRBJ2-1, with 10 bases identical to TRBD2. The V gene's germline CDR1 is MNHEY and CDR2 SMNVEV (reference sequence). The J segment lost 5 bases and the V segment lost 5 bases, leaving 9 bases of the junction unmatched. This CDR3 is built from 16 residues. This CDR3 reads CASSLYLGLADNEQFF. For the CDR3, the DNA is TGTGCCAGCAGTCTCTACCTCGGACTAGCGGACAATGAGCAGTTCTTC.

The chain has TRBV4-3 and TRBJ2-7; the match to TRBD1 covers 7 bases. This CDR3 has 14 amino acids. CDR1 and CDR2 from the germline V gene are LGHNA and YSLEER. V trimming: 5 bases; J trimming: 3 bases; junction bases outside the gene matches: 7. Written as DNA, the CDR3 is TGCGCCAGCAGCGCTGGACAGGCAATCTACGAGCAGTACTTC. It yields the protein CASSAGQAIYEQYF.

The chain recombines TRBV27 with TRBJ2-2; possible D gene TRBD1, 5 bases. V was pared by 3 bases and J by 1 base, with 9 bases between. Germline V CDR1 and CDR2: MNHEY, SMNVEV (reference sequence). The CDR3 covers 15 residues. CDR3 coding DNA: TGTGCCAGCAGTTTTCAGGGCCAGAACACCGGGGAGCTGTTTTTT. It yields the protein CASSFQGQNTGELFF.

This chain links TRBV7-9 with TRBJ2-6; TRBD1 might be the D (6 bases). The length of the CDR3 is 18 residues. Germline V gives CDR1 SEHNR, CDR2 FQNEAQ (reference sequence). V was trimmed by 1 base and J by 0 bases, leaving 13 bases between them. CDR3 sequence (DNA): TGTGCCAGCAGCTTAGGGGCAGGGGACCACTCTGGGGCCAACGTCCTGACTTTC. Amino acids: CASSLGAGDHSGANVLTF.

The chain has TRBV5-1 and TRBJ2-7; D is possibly TRBD1 (7 bases). The CDR3 totals 19 residues. Germline V gene lookup returns CDR1 SGHRS and CDR2 YFSETQ. V lost 1 base and J lost 3, with 26 bases in between. The CDR3 DNA reads TGCGCCAGCAGCTTGCGGGGGACAGACGTCATATCCTCGATCTACGAGCAGTACTTC. Translated: CASSLRGTDVISSIYEQYF.

V is TRBV5-1 and J is TRBJ2-5; 8 bases agree with TRBD1. The V segment lost 2 bases and the J segment 2 bases; nucleotides outside the gene matches: 2. CDR1 is SGHRS, CDR2 YFSETQ, per germline. The CDR3 covers 14 residues. The CDR3: CASSFGTGQETQYF. CDR3 coding DNA: TGCGCCAGCAGCTTCGGGACAGGTCAAGAGACCCAGTACTTC.

The rearrangement links TRBV7-6 to TRBJ1-1; D ambiguous. V was trimmed by 3 bases and J by 0 bases, leaving 5 bases between them. This CDR3 has 13 residues. The germline V gene encodes CDR1 SGHVS and CDR2 FNYEAQ. The CDR3 nucleotides are TGTGCCAGCAGCTTCAGGATGAACACTGAAGCTTTCTTT. As protein: CASSFRMNTEAFF.

The chain recombines TRBV4-1 with TRBJ2-7; a possible D gene is TRBD1 (5 bases). Germline CDR1 and CDR2: MGHRA and YSYEKL. The CDR3 length is 13 residues. Trimming took off 3 bases at V and 0 bases at J, with 6 bases between the two ends. In DNA, the CDR3 is TGCGCCAGCAGCCAGGACATCTCCTACGAGCAGTACTTC. Translating gives CASSQDISYEQYF.

The chain carries TRBV30 and TRBJ2-5; 10 bases line up with TRBD2. J was trimmed by 1 base and V by 3 bases; bases with no gene match: 8. The CDR3 sequence is 16 residues long. The germline gives CDR1 GTSNPN, CDR2 SVGIG (reference sequence). The CDR3 is CAWRGGAGGGQETQYF. The CDR3 coding sequence is TGTGCCTGGAGGGGGGGAGCGGGAGGGGGCCAAGAGACCCAGTACTTC. Looking up the rest from reference TRBV30 and TRBJ2-5 gives the full variable domain: SQTIHQWPATLVQPVGSPLSLECTVEGTSNPNLYWYRQAAGRGLQLLFYSVGIGQISSEVPQNLSASRPQDRQFILSSKKLLLSDSGFYLCAWRGGAGGGQETQYFGPGTRLLVL.

This chain connects TRBV7-2 to TRBJ2-5; 8 positions agree with TRBD2. Germline values: CDR1 SGHTA, CDR2 FQGNSA. The CDR3 extends over 14 amino acids. Trimming removed 3 bases from V and 5 bases from J; junction bases left unmatched: 5. As DNA, the CDR3 is TGTGCCAGCAGCTTTAGGCGGGAGGTGGAGACCCAGTACTTC. Translated: CASSFRREVETQYF.

This clone was detected once. This chain links TRBV7-6 with TRBJ2-7, with TRBD2 matching over 8 bases. From germline, CDR1 is SGHVS and CDR2 FNYEAQ. The CDR3 length is 15 residues. J gave up 5 bases and V 5 bases, and 11 bases lay outside the gene matches. The DNA for the CDR3 is TGTGCCAGCAGCCCCCCCCCAGCGGGAGTTAACGAGCAGTACTTC. Amino acids: CASSPPPAGVNEQYF.

This clone was observed a single time. A read error may account for a junction end that differs from germline. The genes are TRBV28 and TRBJ1-2; D is uncertain. The CDR3 sequence is 13 residues long. The V gene's germline CDR1 is MDHEN and CDR2 SYDVKM. Here the CDR3 reads CASTLGQFYGYTF. The CDR3 DNA reads as TGTGCCAGCACTTTAGGGCAGTTCTATGGCTACACCTTC.

The J gene is TRBJ2-7, the V gene TRBV27; 11 nucleotides agree with TRBD1. V lost 6 bases and J lost 3; bases outside the gene matches: 4. From germline, CDR1 is MNHEY and CDR2 SMNVEV (reference sequence). There are 14 residues in the CDR3. The DNA of the CDR3 is TGTGCCAGCAGAGCCGGGACAGGGGGCTACGAGCAGTACTTC. This translates into CASRAGTGGYEQYF.

The chain uses TRBV9 and TRBJ1-4, with TRBD1 matching over 10 bases. Germline V gene sequence: CDR1 SGDLS, CDR2 YYNGEE. J lost 8 bases, V lost 3 bases, and 7 bases had no gene match. The CDR3 contains 15 residues. The CDR3 loop reads CASSGKWDRGEKLFF. CDR3 bases: TGTGCCAGCAGCGGCAAATGGGACAGGGGAGAAAAACTGTTTTTT.

The chain has TRBV27 and TRBJ2-1; tentative D call: TRBD2 (5 bases). There are 12 residues in the CDR3. V was cut by 2 bases and J by 11 bases, with 10 bases left in between. Germline values: CDR1 MNHEY, CDR2 SMNVEV (reference sequence). The CDR3 DNA follows: TGTGCCAGCAGTTTAACTGGCGGGCAGCAGTTCTTC. Protein product: CASSLTGGQQFF.

The chain combines TRBV14 with TRBJ2-3; D is ambiguous. The V gene's germline CDR1 is SGHDN and CDR2 FVKESK. The V gene lost 5 bases and the J gene lost 2 bases, with 8 bases spanning the gap. The CDR3 runs 13 residues. The chain's CDR3 is CASSLTYTDTQYF. The DNA of the CDR3 is TGTGCCAGCAGCTTAACCTACACAGATACGCAGTATTTT. Drawing the rest from reference TRBV14 and TRBJ2-3, the complete variable domain is EAGVTQFPSHSVIEKGQTVTLRCDPISGHDNLYWYRRVMGKEIKFLLHFVKESKQDESGMPNNRFLAERTGGTYSTLKVQPAELEDSGVYFCASSLTYTDTQYFGPGTRLTVL.

Here the CDR3 reads CASSLSSGNREQFF. In DNA form, the CDR3 reads TGCGCCAGCAGCTTATCTAGCGGGAATCGAGAGCAGTTCTTC. The J gene is TRBJ2-1, the V gene TRBV5-1; TRBD2 matches at 9 bases. Losses at the gene ends were 2 bases for V and 10 bases for J; bases not matched to a gene: 7. Germline V gives CDR1 SGHRS, CDR2 YFSETQ. The CDR3 covers 14 residues.